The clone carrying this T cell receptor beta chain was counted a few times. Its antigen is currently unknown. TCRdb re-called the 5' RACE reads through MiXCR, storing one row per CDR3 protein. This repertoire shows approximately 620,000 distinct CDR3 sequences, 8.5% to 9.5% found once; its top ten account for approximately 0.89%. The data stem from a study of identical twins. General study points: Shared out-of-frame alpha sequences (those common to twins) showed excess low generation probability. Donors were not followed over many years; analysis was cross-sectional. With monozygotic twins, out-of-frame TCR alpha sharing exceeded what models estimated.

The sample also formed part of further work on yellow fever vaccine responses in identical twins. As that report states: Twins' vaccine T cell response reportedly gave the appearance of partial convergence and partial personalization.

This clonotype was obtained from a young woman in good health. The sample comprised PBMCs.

This CDR3 reads CASSLPTGEDGYTF. For the CDR3, the DNA is TGTGCCAGCAGCTTACCAACAGGGGAGGATGGCTACACCTTC. The chain carries TRBV7-2 and TRBJ1-2; the match to TRBD1 covers 7 bases. The germline V gene encodes CDR1 SGHTA and CDR2 FQGNSA. V lost 2 bases, J lost 6 bases, and 6 bases stayed unmatched. This CDR3 is built from 14 residues.